These 31 T cell receptor beta chains originate from one sample sequenced in a study of PD-L1 blockade in urothelial cancer. Time point defined: pretreatment peripheral blood. Clones were read by immunoSEQ multiplex PCR, and TCRdb kept only the in-frame ones, dropping some. The sample has tens of thousands of clones; nearly 90% are singletons. The sample was PBMCs, taken around atezolizumab (anti-PD-L1) treatment. The receptor source for this set is a man aged 55 to 70 with urothelial cancer.

V is TRBV5-4 and J is TRBJ2-4; 8 bases agree with TRBD2. The germline gives CDR1 SGHNT, CDR2 YYREEE (reference sequence). CDR3 length: 14 amino acids. Germline trimming cut 0 bases from V and 4 bases from J; bases unmatched to any gene: 0. CDR3 protein: CASSLASGKNIQYF. The CDR3 nucleotides read TGTGCCAGCAGCTTGGCTAGCGGGAAAAACATTCAGTACTTC.

This clone is a singleton in its sample. This chain uses TRBV6-5 with TRBJ1-5; maybe TRBD1 (6 bases). CDR3 length: 13 amino acids. V shed 4 bases and J shed 11 bases, with 15 bases lying between them. From germline, CDR1 is MNHEY and CDR2 SVGAGI. The CDR3 here is CASSSLAQGTQHF. The CDR3 DNA is TGTGCCAGCAGTTCCTTAGCACAGGGTACCCAGCATTTT.

The genes are TRBV5-1 and TRBJ2-7; D might be TRBD2 (5 bases). The CDR3 has 15 residues. The ends were cut back, 0 bases at V and 0 bases at J, with 10 bases in the middle. Germline loops: CDR1 SGHRS, CDR2 YFSETQ. CDR3 loop: CASSLDSVRSYEQYF. DNA of the CDR3: TGCGCCAGCAGCTTGGATAGCGTCCGCTCCTACGAGCAGTACTTC.

The chain employs TRBV6-5 and TRBJ2-5, with 7 bases matching TRBD1. The V segment lost 5 bases and the J segment 5 bases; nucleotides outside the gene matches: 8. Germline assignment: CDR1 MNHEY and CDR2 SVGAGI. CDR3 length equals 14 residues. The CDR3 reads CASSNPRQGETQYF. CDR3 DNA: TGTGCCAGCAGTAACCCGAGACAGGGTGAGACCCAGTACTTC.

The V and J genes are TRBV29-1 and TRBJ1-2; no clear D. Trimming took 4 bases from V and 6 from J, leaving 12 bases between them. The V gene's germline CDR1 is SQVTM and CDR2 ANQGSEA. CDR3 length: 12 residues. As DNA, the CDR3 is TGCAGCGTTGCTCGGGGATTGGATGGCTACACCTTC. It yields the protein CSVARGLDGYTF. The variable domain in full, with the rest retrieved from reference TRBV29-1 and TRBJ1-2, is SAVISQKPSRDICQRGTSLTIQCQVDSQVTMMFWYRQQPGQSLTLIATANQGSEATYESGFVIDKFPISRPNLTFSTLTVSNMSPEDSSIYLCSVARGLDGYTFGSGTRLTVV.

This sequence joins TRBV6-5 and TRBJ2-5; 8 bases match TRBD1. The ends lost 0 bases at V and 6 bases at J; junction bases unmatched: 6. The germline CDR1 and CDR2 sequences are MNHEY and SVGAGI. This CDR3 contains 15 residues. For the CDR3, the DNA is TGTGCCAGCAGTTACTCCGGGCAGGGGGCGAAGACCCAGTACTTC. Residues: CASSYSGQGAKTQYF.

This chain connects TRBV15 to TRBJ1-2, with 10 bases that match TRBD1. Unmatched junction bases numbered 9, after V lost 6 bases and J lost 8 bases. Germline V gene data show CDR1 as LNHNV and CDR2 as YYDKDF (reference sequence). The CDR3 consists of 14 residues. CDR3 loop: CATRNDRGREGYTF. CDR3 sequence (DNA): TGTGCCACCAGAAACGACAGGGGGCGGGAGGGCTACACCTTC. Combining the CDR3 with reference TRBV15 and TRBJ1-2 gives the whole variable domain DAMVIQNPRYQVTQFGKPVTLSCSQTLNHNVMYWYQQKSSQAPKLLFHYYDKDFNNEADTPDNFQSRRPNTSFCFLDIRSPGLGDTAMYLCATRNDRGREGYTFGSGTRLTVV.

The J gene is TRBJ1-2, the V gene TRBV2; 8 bases are shared with TRBD1. J was trimmed by 13 bases and V by 7 bases; bases with no gene match: 14. CDR1 is SNHLY and CDR2 is FYNNEI in the germline V gene. The CDR3 covers 13 residues. The CDR3 DNA reads as TGTGCCAGCATTCCAGGGGGCCTAGTCCGGTGCACCTTC. Its protein is CASIPGGLVRCTF. The variable domain in full, with the rest retrieved from reference TRBV2 and TRBJ1-2, is EPEVTQTPSHQVTQMGQEVILRCVPISNHLYFYWYRQILGQKVEFLVSFYNNEISEKSEIFDDQFSVERPDGSNFTLKIRSTKLEDSAMYFCASIPGGLVRCTFGSGTRLTVV.

In nucleotides, the CDR3 is TGCGCCAGCAGCCCCAACCGAGGGAGCTCCTACGAGCAGTACTTC. Encoded protein: CASSPNRGSSYEQYF. The V call is TRBV4-1, the J call TRBJ2-7; TRBD2 might be the D (5 bases). The CDR3 is 15 residues long. V lost 4 bases to trimming and J lost 0 bases, with 13 bases between them. The germline V gene encodes CDR1 MGHRA and CDR2 YSYEKL.

This clone was seen only once. This chain joins TRBV18 and TRBJ1-2; 7 bases are shared with TRBD1. V lost 4 bases to trimming and J lost 3 bases; unmatched junction nucleotides: 11. The germline CDR1 and CDR2 sequences are KGHSH and LQKENI. The CDR3 is made up of 16 amino acids. The CDR3 region is CASSLTSGQADYGYTF. The CDR3 DNA follows: TGTGCCAGCTCACTCACCTCCGGACAGGCCGACTATGGCTACACCTTC.

This clone has only one observation. The V call is TRBV18, the J call TRBJ2-5, with a weak D call TRBD2 (6 bases). Trimming shortened V by 3 bases and J by 13 bases, and 21 bases separated the two germline ends. The CDR3 consists of 14 residues. Germline V gene lookup returns CDR1 KGHSH and CDR2 LQKENI. CDR3 nucleotide sequence: TGTGCCAGCTCACCGGATGTTGTTGGCGGGACGCGGTACTTC. It specifies CASSPDVVGGTRYF.

The genes are TRBV7-9 and TRBJ2-3; a possible D gene is TRBD2 (6 bases). CDR3 length equals 14 residues. Between the trimmed V and J ends, which lost 8 bases and 3 bases, there was a span of 15 bases. Germline CDR1 and CDR2: SEHNR and FQNEAQ (reference sequence). This CDR3 reads CASSSGVLTDTQYF. The CDR3 nucleotides are TGTGCCAGCTCTTCGGGGGTCTTAACAGATACGCAGTATTTT.

This clone has a handful of counts. V gene TRBV14 combines with J gene TRBJ2-7; D gene uncertain. With 0 bases removed from V and 0 bases from J, the gap between germline ends came to 15 bases. The CDR3 has 17 residues. Per the germline V gene, CDR1 is SGHDN and CDR2 is FVKESK. This CDR3 is CASSQDLSPGYSYEQYF. CDR3 bases: TGTGCCAGCAGCCAAGATTTATCCCCAGGATACTCCTACGAGCAGTACTTC.

The V call is TRBV4-3, the J call TRBJ2-3; D is possibly TRBD2 (5 bases). From germline, CDR1 is LGHNA and CDR2 YSLEER. V lost 2 bases and J lost 5, with 11 bases in between. This CDR3 comprises 14 residues. In nucleotides, the CDR3 is TGCGCCAGCAGCCAACGGAGCGGAGAAGATACGCAGTATTTT. It specifies CASSQRSGEDTQYF.

This sequence joins TRBV4-1 and TRBJ1-5, with TRBD1 matching over 10 bases. Per germline, CDR1 MGHRA and CDR2 YSYEKL. The J segment lost 2 bases and the V segment lost 6 bases, leaving 4 bases of the junction unmatched. The length of the CDR3 is 15 residues. The CDR3 here is CASSPGTGGNQPQHF. The CDR3 region has the DNA TGCGCCAGCAGTCCGGGGACAGGGGGCAATCAGCCCCAGCATTTT.

The V and J genes are TRBV9 and TRBJ2-5; a possible D gene is TRBD1 (6 bases). The V end lost 2 bases, the J end lost 5 bases, and 10 bases lay between the germline ends. The CDR3 length is 13 residues. Looked up from germline, CDR1 is SGDLS and CDR2 is YYNGEE. The CDR3 bases are TGTGCCAGCAGCGTCGGGACATTCGAGACCCAGTACTTC. Translation: CASSVGTFETQYF. Supplemented by reference TRBV9 and TRBJ2-5, the full variable domain reads DSGVTQTPKHLITATGQRVTLRCSPRSGDLSVYWYQQSLDQGLQFLIQYYNGEERAKGNILERFSAQQFPDLHSELNLSSLELGDSALYFCASSVGTFETQYFGPGTRLLVL.

The rearrangement links TRBV7-9 to TRBJ1-6; D is unclear. The CDR3 consists of 13 residues. Trimming took 5 bases from V and 8 from J, leaving 10 bases between them. Germline V gives CDR1 SEHNR, CDR2 FQNEAQ (reference sequence). The CDR3 spells CASSPFTDSPLHF. CDR3 nucleotides: TGTGCCAGCAGCCCATTTACTGATTCACCCCTCCACTTT.

CDR3 nucleotide sequence: TGCGCCAGCAGCCTCGGCCTCTCCGAGGCCGGGGAGCTGTTTTTT. Protein product: CASSLGLSEAGELFF. The chain carries TRBV5-1 and TRBJ2-2; D is unclear. Germline V gives CDR1 SGHRS, CDR2 YFSETQ. This CDR3 comprises 15 residues. The V and J ends lost 4 bases and 6 bases respectively, with 16 bases between them. Together with reference TRBV5-1 and TRBJ2-2, the CDR3 gives the full variable domain: KAGVTQTPRYLIKTRGQQVTLSCSPISGHRSVSWYQQTPGQGLQFLFEYFSETQRNKGNFPGRFSGRQFSNSRSEMNVSTLELGDSALYLCASSLGLSEAGELFFGEGSRLTVL.

The chain has TRBV30 and TRBJ2-5; no clear D gene. From germline, CDR1 is GTSNPN and CDR2 SVGIG (reference sequence). This CDR3 is built from 13 residues. V was trimmed by 2 bases and J by 1 base, leaving 8 bases between them. CDR3 in amino acids: CAWSYSPQETQYF. The DNA for the CDR3 is TGTGCCTGGAGTTACTCGCCCCAAGAGACCCAGTACTTC.

J is TRBJ2-2 and V is TRBV5-1, with D perhaps TRBD2 (5 bases). CDR1 is SGHRS and CDR2 is YFSETQ in the germline V gene. V lost 4 bases to trimming and J lost 0 bases, with 10 bases between them. The CDR3 loop spans 15 amino acids. DNA for the CDR3: TGCGCCAGCAGCCATCTAGCTTCGAACACCGGGGAGCTGTTTTTT. It codes for CASSHLASNTGELFF.

This chain links TRBV14 with TRBJ2-5; 14 bases match TRBD2. Germline V lookup: CDR1 SGHDN, CDR2 FVKESK. V gave up 1 base and J gave up 4 bases; unmatched junction bases: 11. The CDR3 has 19 amino acids. This CDR3 is CASSQGPGLAGGQGETQYF. CDR3 nucleotide sequence: TGTGCCAGCAGCCAAGGTCCCGGACTAGCGGGGGGCCAAGGAGAGACCCAGTACTTC.

This chain uses TRBV1 with TRBJ1-1; no DNA check was done on the table's D call, TRBD1. TRBV1 is termed a pseudogene. This CDR3 comprises 13 residues. The CDR3 protein is CTHWAGAGTEAFF. The CDR3 nucleotides read TGCACCCACTGGGCAGGGGCGGGCACTGAAGCTTTCTTT.

The rearrangement links TRBV5-1 to TRBJ2-1; 8 nucleotides line up with TRBD2. The length of the CDR3 is 16 residues. Germline-derived CDR1 and CDR2 are SGHRS and YFSETQ. J gave up 4 bases and V 3 bases, and 9 bases lay outside the gene matches. The CDR3 sequence: CASSWGVIAGYNEQFF. DNA of the CDR3: TGCGCCAGCAGCTGGGGGGTGATAGCGGGATACAATGAGCAGTTCTTC.

The chain links TRBV5-1 to TRBJ1-2; 7 nucleotides align to TRBD1. V shed 7 bases, J shed 2 bases, and the junction held 14 bases outside the gene matches. There are 16 residues in the CDR3. Germline CDR1 reads SGHRS; CDR2 reads YFSETQ. In nucleotides, the CDR3 is TGCGCCAGCCGATTAGGGACAGCGGAAGACAACTATGGCTACACCTTC. Translated: CASRLGTAEDNYGYTF.

The chain joins TRBV7-8 to TRBJ2-7; 7 nucleotides agree with TRBD1. This CDR3 has 14 amino acids. V lost 3 bases to trimming and J lost 1 base; unmatched junction nucleotides: 3. The germline V gene has CDR1 SGHVS and CDR2 FQNEAQ. CDR3 sequence (DNA): TGTGCCAGCAGCTTGGGGACAGCGTCCTACGAGCAGTACTTC. This gives the protein CASSLGTASYEQYF.

This clone was counted once. The chain employs TRBV5-3 and TRBJ1-5; D remains unclear. TRBV5-3 is assigned to the ORF class and has an uncertain function. The CDR3 is made up of 18 amino acids. V lost 0 bases and J 0 bases, leaving 16 bases between the germline ends. CDR3 sequence reads: CARSLVGGPSYSNQPQHF. The CDR3 nucleotides read TGTGCCAGAAGCTTGGTAGGAGGGCCGAGCTATAGCAATCAGCCCCAGCATTTT.

The V call is TRBV6-6, the J call TRBJ1-1; a possible D gene is TRBD1 (5 bases). CDR3 size: 15 residues. CDR1 and CDR2 (germline): MNHNY, SVGAGI (reference sequence). V lost 2 bases, J lost 3 bases, and 13 bases lay in between. In DNA, the CDR3 is TGTGCCAGCAGTTACGGGCCAGGGTCAGACACTGAAGCTTTCTTT. It yields the protein CASSYGPGSDTEAFF.

This clone showed up just once. The J gene is TRBJ2-3, the V gene TRBV28; 7 nucleotides match TRBD2. The CDR3 sequence is 15 residues long. The ends lost 8 bases at V and 2 bases at J; junction bases unmatched: 10. From germline, CDR1 is MDHEN and CDR2 SYDVKM. The CDR3 DNA is TGTGCCAGCGGGAGGGGCCAAGTCCTCACAGATACGCAGTATTTT. Encoded protein: CASGRGQVLTDTQYF.

The chain joins TRBV5-1 to TRBJ2-2; 14 nucleotides line up with TRBD2. The germline CDR1 and CDR2 sequences are SGHRS and YFSETQ. The CDR3 has 18 residues. V lost 4 bases to trimming and J lost 5 bases; unmatched junction nucleotides: 10. CDR3 bases: TGCGCCAGCAGCCCCACGACTAGCGGGAGGGGTCGGACCGGGGAGCTGTTTTTT. It translates to CASSPTTSGRGRTGELFF.

The chain links TRBV21-1 to TRBJ2-2; the DNA was not used to check the table's D call, TRBD1. TRBV21-1 is tagged as a pseudogene. The CDR3 contains 18 residues. The CDR3 is CASSKRYLRQVGTGELFF. CDR3 DNA: TGTGCCAGCAGCAAAAGGTATCTACGACAGGTAGGGACCGGGGAGCTGTTTTTT.

This clone was observed once. The chain links TRBV9 to TRBJ2-7; tentative D call: TRBD1 (5 bases). The CDR3 is 15 residues long. In germline, CDR1 is SGDLS, CDR2 YYNGEE. V lost 0 bases, J lost 3 bases, and 13 bases lay in between. The CDR3 here is CASSVATQVIYEQYF. CDR3 coding DNA: TGTGCCAGCAGCGTAGCTACACAGGTAATCTACGAGCAGTACTTC. Full variable domain (rest looked up from reference TRBV9 and TRBJ2-7): DSGVTQTPKHLITATGQRVTLRCSPRSGDLSVYWYQQSLDQGLQFLIQYYNGEERAKGNILERFSAQQFPDLHSELNLSSLELGDSALYFCASSVATQVIYEQYFGPGTRLTVT.